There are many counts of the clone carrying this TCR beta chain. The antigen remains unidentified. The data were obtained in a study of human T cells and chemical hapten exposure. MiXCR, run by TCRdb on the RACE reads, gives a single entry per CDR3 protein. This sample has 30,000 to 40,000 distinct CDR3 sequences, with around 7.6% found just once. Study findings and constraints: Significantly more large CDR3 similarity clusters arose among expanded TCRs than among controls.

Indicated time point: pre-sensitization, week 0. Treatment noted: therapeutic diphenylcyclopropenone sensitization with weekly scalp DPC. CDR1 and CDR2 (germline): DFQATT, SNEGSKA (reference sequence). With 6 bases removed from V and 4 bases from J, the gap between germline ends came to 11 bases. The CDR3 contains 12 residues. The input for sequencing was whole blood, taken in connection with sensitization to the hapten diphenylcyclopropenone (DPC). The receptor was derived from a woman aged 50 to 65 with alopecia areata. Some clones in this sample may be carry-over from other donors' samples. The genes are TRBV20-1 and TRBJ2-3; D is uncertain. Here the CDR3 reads CSARQQADTQYF. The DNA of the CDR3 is TGCAGTGCCCGTCAGCAGGCAGATACGCAGTATTTT.